The sequence of this T cell receptor beta chain was determined in a study of blood T cells in healthy people across ages. This clonotype was counted a few times. Together with a sample-barcoded 5' primer, a J-beta primer mix was included in a second PCR lasting about 7 to 12 cycles. TCRdb independently ran MiXCR on the 5' RACE reads; one entry per CDR3 protein. This sample carries 550,000 to 700,000 distinct CDR3 sequences, roughly 29% of them seen once, and the ten largest clones take under 20%. Around 10 milliliters was the volume of peripheral blood drawn from each donor. The CDR3 has 19 residues. Per germline, CDR1 SGHTA and CDR2 FQGNSA. V shed 5 bases, J shed 3 bases, and the junction held 18 bases outside the gene matches.

This receptor was taken from a woman in her 70s in good health. This chain joins TRBV7-2 and TRBJ2-3; 9 bases are a match to TRBD2. Sequenced material: blood. CDR3 coding DNA: TGTGCCAGCAGCCCGGGACTAGCCACCGCCCTGATGGGTACAGATACGCAGTATTTT. Translated, it gives CASSPGLATALMGTDTQYF. Full variable domain (missing parts from reference TRBV7-2 and TRBJ2-3): GAGVSQSPSNKVTEKGKDVELRCDPISGHTALYWYRQSLGQGLEFLIYFQGNSAPDKSGLPSDRFSAERTGGSVSTLTIQRTQQEDSAVYLCASSPGLATALMGTDTQYFGPGTRLTVL.